The entry below describes one TCR beta chain. Its target is unknown. cDNA libraries for TRB were generated by 5' RACE incorporating UMI labels. TCRdb processed the 5' RACE reads again and assigns one entry to each CDR3 protein, with no DNA. Its table records more than 50,000 distinct CDR3 sequences. This entry comes from a study of CXCR3-negative and CXCR3-positive naive CD8 T cells. Study observations and caveats: Naive CXCR3-negative and CXCR3-positive cells had similar TRBV-TRBJ usage; memory differed. Naive cells positive for CXCR3 carried more hydrophobic TRB CDR3s than CXCR3-negative ones.

Phenotypically, naive CD8+ T cells corresponded to CD45RO-CCR7+CD27+CD95-. The sequencing input was naive CXCR3- CD8+ T cells from blood. Specified subset: CD45RO-CCR7+CD27+CD95- naive CD8+ T cells lacking CXCR3 (TNR3-). The clonotype comes from a human donor in good health. Some clones in this sample may be carry-over from other donors' samples.

CDR3 in amino acids: CASSKIKVGLAGNYEQYF. The chain couples TRBV14 to TRBJ2-7; with no DNA, the TCRdb D assignment of TRBD2 cannot be verified. Looked up from germline, CDR1 is SGHDN and CDR2 is FVKESK. CDR3 size: 18 residues. Drawing the rest from reference TRBV14 and TRBJ2-7, the complete variable domain is EAGVTQFPSHSVIEKGQTVTLRCDPISGHDNLYWYRRVMGKEIKFLLHFVKESKQDESGMPNNRFLAERTGGTYSTLKVQPAELEDSGVYFCASSKIKVGLAGNYEQYFGPGTRLTVT.